Here is one T cell receptor beta chain with its context. These data come from a study of cytomegalovirus exposure and HLA in healthy donors. The CDR3 sequence is 13 residues long. V lost 1 base to trimming and J lost 10 bases, with 11 bases between them. Germline CDR1 reads SNHLY; CDR2 reads FYNNEI. The PCR used 60 Vbeta and 13 Jbeta primers. Using immunoSEQ multiplex PCR, the repertoire was profiled, and TCRdb retains in-frame clones only, with some absent. The table has around 110,000 clones, 79% seen once. The clonotype originates from a man aged 30 to 45 in good health and CMV-seropositive. The rearrangement uses TRBV2 and TRBJ2-1; D is possibly TRBD2 (5 bases). The sequenced sample was PBMCs. For the CDR3, the DNA is TGTGCCAGCAGTGAAGAGCACGGGGTGGAGCAGTTCTTC. Protein: CASSEEHGVEQFF.